This T cell receptor (beta chain) derives from a study of blood T cell repertoires in COVID-19. On the study more broadly: COVID-19 samples from acute and convalescent phases originated in the United States, Italy and Spain. The cDNA or gDNA used as material had been derived from T cells, B-cell-depleted T cells, or PBMCs.

This CDR3 spans 14 amino acids. Germline V CDR1 and CDR2: LNHNV, YYDKDF (reference sequence). Between the trimmed V and J ends, which lost 3 bases and 3 bases, there was a span of 8 bases. In the authors' methods: Reference gene primer amplification in the assay estimated nucleated cell counts. Assay: immunoSEQ multiplex PCR; the TCRdb copy retains only in-frame clones and omits some. The DNA was the basis for D and trimming; V, J and clone size are from that table. The sample has about 220,000 clones, roughly 82% seen once; the top ten hold around 9.5%. This chain joins TRBV15 and TRBJ1-4; D is perhaps TRBD1 (5 bases). The clonotype originates from a man aged 45-65 years with active or convalescent COVID-19. What was sequenced was peripheral blood. The CDR3 DNA follows: TGTGCCACCAGCAGCGGGACTTCTAATGAAAAACTGTTTTTT. Residues: CATSSGTSNEKLFF. Full variable domain (missing parts from reference TRBV15 and TRBJ1-4): DAMVIQNPRYQVTQFGKPVTLSCSQTLNHNVMYWYQQKSSQAPKLLFHYYDKDFNNEADTPDNFQSRRPNTSFCFLDIRSPGLGDTAMYLCATSSGTSNEKLFFGSGTQLSVL.